This T cell receptor (beta chain) was sequenced in a study of blood T cell repertoires in COVID-19. This clone was detected only once. Authors' methods: Estimates of nucleated cell counts were drawn from the amplification of reference gene primers. Clones were read by immunoSEQ multiplex PCR, and TCRdb kept only the in-frame ones, dropping some. V and J calls and clone size are copied from that table; D and trimming were computed from the DNA. Here the sample spans 19,000 or so clones, approximately 90% being singletons. The sequence was collected from a middle-aged man with active COVID-19. The sample taken for sequencing was peripheral blood.

CDR3 region: CASSPRAGHTDTQYF. CDR3 coding DNA: TGTGCCAGCAGCCCAAGGGCGGGGCACACAGATACGCAGTATTTT. This chain connects TRBV27 to TRBJ2-3, with a weak D call TRBD2 (6 bases). This CDR3 is built from 15 residues. The germline V gene encodes CDR1 MNHEY and CDR2 SMNVEV (reference sequence). Trimming took 6 bases from V and 2 from J, leaving 15 bases between them.